The clone carrying this T cell receptor (beta chain) showed up just once. What it binds is not known. The data belong to a study of shared clonotypes between healthy human individuals. Methods used by the authors: Quality scores were absent from the junction-only immunoSEQ sequences, so filtering differed. TCRdb keeps only in-frame clones here, not all; method: immunoSEQ multiplex PCR. V and J calls and clone size are those listed in that table; D and trimming were worked out from the DNA. The repertoire has 2 million to 2.5 million clones, more than 90% of them found once; the top ten carry around 0.13%. General study findings and limits: Rarefaction gave evidence that sorted-subset sequencing remained incomplete despite large depth. Larger estimated richness was generally seen in naive subsets than in memory subsets.

Germline CDR1 and CDR2: SEHNR and FQNEAQ (reference sequence). The CDR3 totals 14 residues. Trimming removed 4 bases from V and 11 bases from J; junction bases left unmatched: 8. The clonotype originates from a young man in good health. The rearrangement joins TRBV7-9 to TRBJ1-6, with 7 bases identical to TRBD1. The specimen was naive CD4+ T cells sorted from blood. Documented subset: CD45RA+ positively selected. CDR3 region: CASSSQQGTAPLHF. The CDR3 DNA sequence: TGTGCCAGCAGCTCACAACAGGGGACGGCACCCCTCCACTTT.